The 12 T cell receptor beta chains given below trace back to one sample, sequenced in a study of early T cells in non-severe SARS-CoV-2 infection (dated by TCRdb to the early 2020s). Library preparation was by 5' RACE. Sequencing took place on a NextSeq 500. TCRdb itself trimmed the public reads at Q25 with fastp, ran MiXCR and retained productive beta chains. Duplicate CDR3 protein sequences are folded into a single record with the most common DNA and genes. The sample has about 20,000 distinct CDR3 sequences on record, roughly 6% of them singletons. The ten largest clones add up to roughly 6.3% of the sample. Sequencing used whole blood. These receptors all stem from an adult who was a healthcare worker with PCR-confirmed SARS-CoV-2 infection or an uninfected control (not recorded which).

This chain uses TRBV5-1 with TRBJ2-5; the D is unclear. CDR3 length: 13 residues. CDR1 is SGHRS, CDR2 YFSETQ, per germline. Trimming pared 4 bases from V and 3 bases from J, leaving 10 bases between. CDR3 sequence: CASSMVVEETQYF. The CDR3 nucleotides read TGCGCCAGCAGCATGGTGGTTGAAGAGACCCAGTACTTC.

This clonotype was detected many times. The rearrangement uses TRBV3-1 and TRBJ2-1, with no clear D. The CDR3 contains 12 residues. The germline V gene encodes CDR1 LGHDT and CDR2 YNNKEL (reference sequence). V was shortened by 1 base and J by 5 bases, with 3 bases between the two germline ends. As DNA, the CDR3 is TGTGCCAGCAGCCAAGGGAACAATGAGCAGTTCTTC. This codes for CASSQGNNEQFF.

This clonotype was recorded many times. The chain uses TRBV29-1 and TRBJ2-1; the match to TRBD1 covers 7 bases. The CDR3 consists of 14 residues. The V and J ends lost 2 bases and 8 bases, in that order; junction bases with no gene match: 9. Germline CDR1 reads SQVTM; CDR2 reads ANQGSEA. CDR3 sequence reads: CSVELGTEGDEQFF. CDR3 coding DNA: TGCAGCGTTGAACTTGGGACAGAGGGGGATGAGCAGTTCTTC.

The sample holds many counts of this clonotype. V and J are TRBV19 and TRBJ2-3; TRBD1 might be the D (6 bases). Germline CDR1 LNHDA, CDR2 SQIVND (reference sequence). The V end lost 7 bases, the J end lost 5 bases, and 19 bases lay between the germline ends. CDR3 length: 15 amino acids. CDR3 in amino acids: CASNLRETGLDTQYF. CDR3 DNA: TGTGCCAGTAACCTCCGGGAAACAGGGTTAGATACGCAGTATTTT.

Many counts were recorded for this clonotype. CDR3 sequence reads: CASSGASLSYNSPLHF. The CDR3 DNA is TGTGCCAGCAGCGGGGCCTCCCTCTCCTATAATTCACCCCTCCACTTT. V and J are TRBV28 and TRBJ1-6, with D perhaps matching TRBD1 (5 bases). This CDR3 is 16 amino acids long. The V end was cut by 6 bases, the J end by 0 bases, with 12 bases between. Germline CDR1 reads MDHEN; CDR2 reads SYDVKM. Full variable domain (missing parts from reference TRBV28 and TRBJ1-6): DVKVTQSSRYLVKRTGEKVFLECVQDMDHENMFWYRQDPGLGLRLIYFSYDVKMKEKGDIPEGYSVSREKKERFSLILESASTNQTSMYLCASSGASLSYNSPLHFGNGTRLTVT.

There are many counts of this clonotype. The DNA for the CDR3 is TGCAGTGCTAGAGGGGGATGGTCTAGGGAGCAGTACTTC. Its protein is CSARGGWSREQYF. J is TRBJ2-7 and V is TRBV20-1, with unresolved D. V was clipped by 1 base and J by 7 bases, with 14 bases between them. In germline, CDR1 is DFQATT, CDR2 SNEGSKA (reference sequence). The CDR3 is 13 residues long.

Ten or more counts support this clonotype. The V and J genes are TRBV20-1 and TRBJ2-2, with D maybe TRBD2 (5 bases). The CDR3 spans 16 residues. Germline lookup yields CDR1 DFQATT and CDR2 SNEGSKA (reference sequence). The V gene lost 2 bases and the J gene lost 7 bases, with 20 bases spanning the gap. The CDR3 DNA sequence: TGCAGTGCTAGATCCCGGGATGAGCCCTGGAACGGGGAGCTGTTTTTT. Protein sequence: CSARSRDEPWNGELFF.

This clonotype was observed at least ten times. The V gene is TRBV29-1, the J gene TRBJ1-2, with 8 bases lining up with TRBD1. With V trimmed by 2 bases and J by 5 bases, 13 bases remained unmatched. Germline lookup yields CDR1 SQVTM and CDR2 ANQGSEA. The CDR3 sequence is 16 residues long. CDR3 bases: TGCAGCGTTGAAATGGCCCCGACAGGGGAGGATTATGGCTACACCTTC. Translating it yields CSVEMAPTGEDYGYTF.

This clonotype is medium-sized (0.01 to 0.1%) within its sample. This chain joins TRBV6-6 and TRBJ2-5, with TRBD1 identical over 7 bases. Germline V CDR1 and CDR2: MNHNY, SVGAGI (reference sequence). V lost 2 bases to trimming and J lost 4 bases; unmatched junction nucleotides: 4. The CDR3 covers 14 residues. The CDR3 DNA follows: TGTGCCAGCAGTTACCCACAGGGGTCAGAGACCCAGTACTTC. Translated: CASSYPQGSETQYF.

This clonotype has at least ten counts. The J gene is TRBJ1-1, the V gene TRBV12-3 or TRBV12-4; D remains ambiguous. This CDR3 has 13 residues. V dropped 0 bases and J dropped 6 bases, with 8 bases sitting between them. CDR3 in amino acids: CASSLAGIAEAFF. CDR3 nucleotides: TGTGCCAGCAGTTTAGCAGGGATTGCTGAAGCTTTCTTT.

Here the CDR3 DNA reads TGTGCCAGCAGCGTAGGGAACGAAAACGAGCAGTACTTC. Protein: CASSVGNENEQYF. The chain uses TRBV9 and TRBJ2-7; no firm D call. Germline V gives CDR1 SGDLS, CDR2 YYNGEE. This CDR3 spans 13 amino acids. The V end was cut by 0 bases, the J end by 5 bases, with 9 bases between.

This clonotype came up many times. This sequence joins TRBV7-9 and TRBJ1-2, with no clear D. This CDR3 contains 14 residues. V was shortened by 3 bases and J by 8 bases, with 16 bases between the two germline ends. CDR1 is SEHNR and CDR2 is FQNEAQ in the germline V gene (reference sequence). DNA for the CDR3: TGTGCCAGCAGCTTTAACAGTATGGTGTGGGGCTACACCTTC. It encodes CASSFNSMVWGYTF.